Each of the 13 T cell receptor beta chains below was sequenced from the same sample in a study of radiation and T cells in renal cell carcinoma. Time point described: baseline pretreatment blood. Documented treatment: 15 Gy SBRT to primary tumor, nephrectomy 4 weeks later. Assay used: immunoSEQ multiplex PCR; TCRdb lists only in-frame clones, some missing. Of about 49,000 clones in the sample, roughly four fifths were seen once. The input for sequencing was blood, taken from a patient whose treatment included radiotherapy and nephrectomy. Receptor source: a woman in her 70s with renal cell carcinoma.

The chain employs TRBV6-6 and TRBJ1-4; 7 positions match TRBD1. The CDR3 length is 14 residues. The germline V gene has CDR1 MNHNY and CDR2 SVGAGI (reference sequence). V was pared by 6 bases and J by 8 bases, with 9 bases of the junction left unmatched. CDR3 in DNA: TGTGCCAGCAGCCGGGACAGCGCGGTAGAAAAACTGTTTTTT. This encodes CASSRDSAVEKLFF.

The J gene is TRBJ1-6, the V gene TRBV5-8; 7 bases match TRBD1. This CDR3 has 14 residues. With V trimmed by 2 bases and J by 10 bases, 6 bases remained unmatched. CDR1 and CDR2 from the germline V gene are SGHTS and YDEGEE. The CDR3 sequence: CASSLLQGDSPLHF. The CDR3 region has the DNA TGTGCCAGCAGCTTACTCCAGGGGGACTCACCCCTCCACTTT.

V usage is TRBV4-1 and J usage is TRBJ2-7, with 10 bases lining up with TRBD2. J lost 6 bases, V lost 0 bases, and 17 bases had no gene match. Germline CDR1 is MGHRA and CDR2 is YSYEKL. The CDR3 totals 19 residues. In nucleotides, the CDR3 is TGCGCCAGCAGCCAAGATTTGTTCGGCCTAGCGGGAGCGGGCGGCGAGCAGTACTTC. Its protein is CASSQDLFGLAGAGGEQYF.

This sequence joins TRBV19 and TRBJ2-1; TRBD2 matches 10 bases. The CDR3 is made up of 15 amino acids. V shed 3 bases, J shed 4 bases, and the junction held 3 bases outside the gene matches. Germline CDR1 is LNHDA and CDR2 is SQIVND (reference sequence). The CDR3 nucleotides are TGTGCCAGTAGTATTGGTAGCGGGGGGTACAATGAGCAGTTCTTC. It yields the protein CASSIGSGGYNEQFF. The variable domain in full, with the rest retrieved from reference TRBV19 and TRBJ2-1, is DGGITQSPKYLFRKEGQNVTLSCEQNLNHDAMYWYRQDPGQGLRLIYYSQIVNDFQKGDIAEGYSVSREKKESFPLTVTSAQKNPTAFYLCASSIGSGGYNEQFFGPGTRLTVL.

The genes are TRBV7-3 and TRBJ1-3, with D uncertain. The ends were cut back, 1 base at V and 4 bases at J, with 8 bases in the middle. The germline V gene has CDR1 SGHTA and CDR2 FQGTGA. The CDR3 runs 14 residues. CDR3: CASSLMGSGNTIYF. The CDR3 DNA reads TGTGCCAGCAGCTTAATGGGATCCGGAAACACCATATATTTT.

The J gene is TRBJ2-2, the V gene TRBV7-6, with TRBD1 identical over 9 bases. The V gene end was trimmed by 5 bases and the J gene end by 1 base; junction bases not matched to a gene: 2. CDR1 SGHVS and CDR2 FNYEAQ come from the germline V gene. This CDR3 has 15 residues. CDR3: CASSPGQGNTGELFF. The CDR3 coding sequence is TGTGCCAGCAGCCCGGGACAGGGGAACACCGGGGAGCTGTTTTTT.

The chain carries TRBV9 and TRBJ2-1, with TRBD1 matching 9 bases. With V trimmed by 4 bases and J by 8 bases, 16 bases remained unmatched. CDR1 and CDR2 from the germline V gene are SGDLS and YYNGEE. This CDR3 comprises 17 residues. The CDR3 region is CASSFTPSGQGGHEQFF. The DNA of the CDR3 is TGTGCCAGCAGCTTCACTCCCTCGGGACAGGGAGGCCATGAGCAGTTCTTC.

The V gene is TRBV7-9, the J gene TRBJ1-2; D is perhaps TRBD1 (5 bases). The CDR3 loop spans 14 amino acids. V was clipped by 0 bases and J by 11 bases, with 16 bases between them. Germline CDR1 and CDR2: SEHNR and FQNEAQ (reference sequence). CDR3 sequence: CASSLARFSGEYTF. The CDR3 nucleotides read TGTGCCAGCAGCTTAGCGCGGTTTTCGGGGGAATACACCTTC.

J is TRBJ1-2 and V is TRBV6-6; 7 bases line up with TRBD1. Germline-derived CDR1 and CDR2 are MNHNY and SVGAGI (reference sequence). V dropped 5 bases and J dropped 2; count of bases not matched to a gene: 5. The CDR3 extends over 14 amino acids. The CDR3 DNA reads TGTGCCAGCAGTGAGGGACAGTTAAACTATGGCTACACCTTC. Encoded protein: CASSEGQLNYGYTF.

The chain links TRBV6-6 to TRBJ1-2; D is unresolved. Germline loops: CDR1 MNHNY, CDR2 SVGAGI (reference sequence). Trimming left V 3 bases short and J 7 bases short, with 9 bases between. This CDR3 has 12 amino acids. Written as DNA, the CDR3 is TGTGCCAGCAGTTATATGGGAGCTGGCTACACCTTC. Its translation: CASSYMGAGYTF.

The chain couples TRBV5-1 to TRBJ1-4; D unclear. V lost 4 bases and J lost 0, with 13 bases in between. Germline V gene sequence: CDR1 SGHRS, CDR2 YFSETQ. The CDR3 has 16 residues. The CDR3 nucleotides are TGCGCCAGCAGCAGAGTCCCCGAACCAACTAATGAAAAACTGTTTTTT. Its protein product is CASSRVPEPTNEKLFF. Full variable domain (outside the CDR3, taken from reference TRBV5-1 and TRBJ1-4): KAGVTQTPRYLIKTRGQQVTLSCSPISGHRSVSWYQQTPGQGLQFLFEYFSETQRNKGNFPGRFSGRQFSNSRSEMNVSTLELGDSALYLCASSRVPEPTNEKLFFGSGTQLSVL.

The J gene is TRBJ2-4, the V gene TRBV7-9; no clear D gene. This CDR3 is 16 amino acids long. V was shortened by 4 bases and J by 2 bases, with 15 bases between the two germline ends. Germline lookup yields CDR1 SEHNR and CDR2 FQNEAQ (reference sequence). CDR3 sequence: CASSYDPFGTKNIQYF. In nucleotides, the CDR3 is TGTGCCAGCAGCTACGACCCCTTCGGAACCAAAAACATTCAGTACTTC.

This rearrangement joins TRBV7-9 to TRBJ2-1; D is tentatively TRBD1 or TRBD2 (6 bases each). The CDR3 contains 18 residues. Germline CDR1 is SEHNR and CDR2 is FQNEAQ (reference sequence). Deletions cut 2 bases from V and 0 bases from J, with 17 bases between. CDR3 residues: CASSLTGAGVGSYNEQFF. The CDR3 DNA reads TGTGCCAGCAGCTTAACGGGGGCAGGGGTCGGCTCCTACAATGAGCAGTTCTTC.